The T cell receptor beta chain under discussion was sequenced for a study of blood T cell repertoires in COVID-19. As for the study in general: COVID-19 samples from acute and convalescent phases originated in the United States, Italy and Spain. T cells, B-cell-depleted T cells, or PBMCs provided the cDNA or gDNA that served as material.

This CDR3 contains 18 residues. V shed 3 bases and J shed 3 bases, with 23 bases lying between them. CDR1 and CDR2 from the germline V gene are KGHSH and LQKENI. As originally analysed: Cell counts per sample came from amplifying reference gene primers. Here immunoSEQ multiplex PCR was the method, and the copy in TCRdb shows in-frame clones only, minus some. That table supplies the V and J calls and clone size; D and trimming were determined from the DNA. The repertoire consists of approximately 240,000 clones, with more than 65% occurring once and the leading ten covering roughly 1.4%. This clone occurred a few times.

The chain combines TRBV18 with TRBJ1-2; D not resolved. Sequencing input: peripheral blood. The receptor was isolated from a woman in her thirties or forties who had recovered from COVID-19. The CDR3 nucleotides read TGTGCCAGCTCACCTCAAGCGGGAGACTCAAGACGGGACTATGGCTACACCTTC. Translated, it gives CASSPQAGDSRRDYGYTF. Using reference TRBV18 and TRBJ1-2 for the parts outside the CDR3, the full variable domain is NAGVMQNPRHLVRRRGQEARLRCSPMKGHSHVYWYRQLPEEGLKFMVYLQKENIIDESGMPKERFSAEFPKEGPSILRIQQVVRGDSAAYFCASSPQAGDSRRDYGYTFGSGTRLTVV.